The clone carrying this TCR beta chain has more than one count but fewer than ten. As yet, its antigen is unknown. The data were taken from a study of T cells after yellow fever vaccination. Study overall: Fractions low in cell number were prepared with SMART-Seq v4 Ultra Low Input.

Template-switching 5'RACE yielded the TCR cDNA; a universal primer site and UMIs were added in the process. From the 5' RACE reads, TCRdb called clonotypes with MiXCR, one entry per CDR3 protein. The sample contains roughly 250,000 distinct CDR3 sequences, 10% to 15% of which appear only once. Study-wide points: Of the clonotypes, a small share occurred in both CD4 and CD8 compartments. Abundant bulk-derived clonotypes could contaminate FACS-sorted repertoires.

This specimen consisted of CD4+ T cells sorted from PBMCs, obtained 45 days after the yellow fever booster vaccination. This receptor was identified in a man aged 25-40 years who received the YFV17D yellow fever vaccine.

The CDR3 reads CASSPGLNEQFF. The CDR3 bases are TGTGCCAGCAGCCCGGGACTAAATGAGCAGTTCTTC. This chain connects TRBV11-3 to TRBJ2-1; 7 bases fit TRBD2. In germline, CDR1 is SGHNT, CDR2 YENEEA. The ends lost 5 bases at V and 7 bases at J; junction bases unmatched: 2. The CDR3 spans 12 residues.